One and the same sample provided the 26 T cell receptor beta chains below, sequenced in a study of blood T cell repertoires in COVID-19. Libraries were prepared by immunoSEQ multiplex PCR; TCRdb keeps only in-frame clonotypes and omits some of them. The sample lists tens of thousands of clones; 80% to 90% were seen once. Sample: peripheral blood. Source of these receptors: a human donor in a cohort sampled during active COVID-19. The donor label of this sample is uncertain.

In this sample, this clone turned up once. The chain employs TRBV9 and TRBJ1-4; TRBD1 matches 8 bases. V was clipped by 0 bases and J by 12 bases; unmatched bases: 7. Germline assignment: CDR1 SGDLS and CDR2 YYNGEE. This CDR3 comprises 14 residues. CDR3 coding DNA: TGTGCCAGCAGCGTAGGACAGGGGAGGGGAGAACTGTTTTTT. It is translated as CASSVGQGRGELFF.

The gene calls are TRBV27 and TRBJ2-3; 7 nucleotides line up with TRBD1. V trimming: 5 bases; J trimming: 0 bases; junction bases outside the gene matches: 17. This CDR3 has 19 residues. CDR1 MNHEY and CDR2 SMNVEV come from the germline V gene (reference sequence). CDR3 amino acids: CASSGKSETGRLSTDTQYF. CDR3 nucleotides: TGTGCCAGCAGTGGTAAATCAGAGACAGGGAGACTTAGCACAGATACGCAGTATTTT.

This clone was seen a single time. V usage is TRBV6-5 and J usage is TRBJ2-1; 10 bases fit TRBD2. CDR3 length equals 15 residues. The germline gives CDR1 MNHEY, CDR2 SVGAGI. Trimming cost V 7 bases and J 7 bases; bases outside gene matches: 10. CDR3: CASKPGTSGVNEQFF. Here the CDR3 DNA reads TGTGCCAGCAAACCGGGAACTAGCGGGGTGAATGAGCAGTTCTTC.

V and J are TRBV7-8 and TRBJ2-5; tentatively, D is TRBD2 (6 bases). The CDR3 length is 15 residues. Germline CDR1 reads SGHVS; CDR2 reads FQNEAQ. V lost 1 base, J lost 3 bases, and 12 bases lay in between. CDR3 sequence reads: CASSLDTGVEETQYF. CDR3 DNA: TGTGCCAGCAGCTTAGATACGGGGGTAGAAGAGACCCAGTACTTC.

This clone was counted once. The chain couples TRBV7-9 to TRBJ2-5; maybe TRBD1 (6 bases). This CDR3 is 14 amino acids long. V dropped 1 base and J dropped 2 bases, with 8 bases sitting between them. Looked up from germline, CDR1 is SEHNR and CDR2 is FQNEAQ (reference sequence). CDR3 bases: TGTGCCAGCAGCTTAGGGGACAAACAAGAGACCCAGTACTTC. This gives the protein CASSLGDKQETQYF.

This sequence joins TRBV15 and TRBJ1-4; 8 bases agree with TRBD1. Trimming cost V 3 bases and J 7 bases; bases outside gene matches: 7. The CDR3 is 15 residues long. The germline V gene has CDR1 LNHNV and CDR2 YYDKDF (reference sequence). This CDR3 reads CATSSTGGVTEKLFF. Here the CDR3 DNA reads TGTGCCACCAGCAGCACAGGGGGAGTTACTGAAAAACTGTTTTTT.

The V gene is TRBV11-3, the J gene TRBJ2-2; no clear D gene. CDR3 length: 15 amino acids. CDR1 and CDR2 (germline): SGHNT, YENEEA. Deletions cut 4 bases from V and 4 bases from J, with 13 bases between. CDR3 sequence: CASSSLRSATGELFF. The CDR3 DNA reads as TGTGCCAGCAGCTCCCTCCGGAGTGCCACCGGGGAGCTGTTTTTT.

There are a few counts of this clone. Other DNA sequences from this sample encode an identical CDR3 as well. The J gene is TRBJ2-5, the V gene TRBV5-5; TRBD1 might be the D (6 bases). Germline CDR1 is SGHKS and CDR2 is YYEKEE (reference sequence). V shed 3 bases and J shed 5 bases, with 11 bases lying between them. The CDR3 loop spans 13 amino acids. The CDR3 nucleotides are TGTGCCAGCAGCTACAGGGTACGGGAGACCCAGTACTTC. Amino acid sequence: CASSYRVRETQYF.

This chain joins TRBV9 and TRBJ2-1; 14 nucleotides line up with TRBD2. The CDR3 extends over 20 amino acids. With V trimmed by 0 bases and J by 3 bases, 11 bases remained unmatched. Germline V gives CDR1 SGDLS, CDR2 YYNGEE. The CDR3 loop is CASSVAPRLAGGQNYNEQFF. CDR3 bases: TGTGCCAGCAGCGTAGCCCCGAGACTAGCGGGGGGGCAGAACTACAATGAGCAGTTCTTC.

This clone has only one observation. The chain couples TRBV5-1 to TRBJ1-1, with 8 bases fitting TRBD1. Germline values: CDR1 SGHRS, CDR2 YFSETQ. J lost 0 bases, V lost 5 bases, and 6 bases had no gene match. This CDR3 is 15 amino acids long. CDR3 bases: TGCGCCAGCAGTTCCCAGGGGGCTGTGAACACTGAAGCTTTCTTT. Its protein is CASSSQGAVNTEAFF. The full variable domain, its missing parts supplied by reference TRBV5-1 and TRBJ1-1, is KAGVTQTPRYLIKTRGQQVTLSCSPISGHRSVSWYQQTPGQGLQFLFEYFSETQRNKGNFPGRFSGRQFSNSRSEMNVSTLELGDSALYLCASSSQGAVNTEAFFGQGTRLTVV.

The CDR3 spells CASSHRTSGARETQYF. The CDR3 DNA reads TGTGCCAGCAGCCACCGGACTAGCGGGGCCCGGGAAACGCAGTATTTT. V is TRBV6-2 or TRBV6-3 and J is TRBJ2-3; 12 bases map to TRBD2. The ends lost 6 bases at V and 9 bases at J; junction bases unmatched: 13. Per germline, CDR1 MNHEY and CDR2 SVGEGT. The CDR3 extends over 16 amino acids.

The CDR3 nucleotides read TGTGCCAGCAGCTTTCCTAGCGGGGACCCGAACACCGGGGAGCTGTTTTTT. Translated, it gives CASSFPSGDPNTGELFF. This chain uses TRBV7-9 with TRBJ2-2; 9 bases fit TRBD2. J was trimmed by 0 bases and V by 3 bases; bases with no gene match: 5. The CDR3 loop spans 17 amino acids. Germline assignment: CDR1 SEHNR and CDR2 FQNEAQ (reference sequence).

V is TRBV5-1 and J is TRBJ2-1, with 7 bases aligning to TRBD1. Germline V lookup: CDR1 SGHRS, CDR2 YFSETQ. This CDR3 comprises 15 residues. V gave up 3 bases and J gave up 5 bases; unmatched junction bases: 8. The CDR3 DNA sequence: TGCGCCAGCAGCTCTACCGGGACAGAGAACAATGAGCAGTTCTTC. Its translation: CASSSTGTENNEQFF.

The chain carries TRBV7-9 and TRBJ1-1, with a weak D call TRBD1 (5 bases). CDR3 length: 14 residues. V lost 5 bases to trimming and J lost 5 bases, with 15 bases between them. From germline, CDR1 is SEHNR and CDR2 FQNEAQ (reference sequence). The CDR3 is CASSPRGPGTEAFF. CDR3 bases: TGTGCCAGCAGCCCGCGTGGGCCAGGGACTGAAGCTTTCTTT.

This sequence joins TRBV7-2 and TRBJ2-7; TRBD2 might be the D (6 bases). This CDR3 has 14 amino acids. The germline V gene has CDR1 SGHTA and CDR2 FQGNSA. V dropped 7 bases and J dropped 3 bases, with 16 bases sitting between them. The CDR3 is CASTPAGMVYEQYF. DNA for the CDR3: TGTGCCAGCACCCCGGCGGGAATGGTCTACGAGCAGTACTTC.

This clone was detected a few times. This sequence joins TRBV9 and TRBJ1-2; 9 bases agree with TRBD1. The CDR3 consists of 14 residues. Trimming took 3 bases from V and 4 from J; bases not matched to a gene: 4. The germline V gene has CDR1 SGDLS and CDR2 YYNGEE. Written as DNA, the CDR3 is TGTGCCAGCAGCGGGGGGACAGGGAGCTATGGCTACACCTTC. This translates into CASSGGTGSYGYTF.

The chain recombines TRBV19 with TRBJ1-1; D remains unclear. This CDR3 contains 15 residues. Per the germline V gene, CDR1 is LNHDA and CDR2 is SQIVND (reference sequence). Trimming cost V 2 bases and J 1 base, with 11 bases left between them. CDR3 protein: CASSIQNGGNTEAFF. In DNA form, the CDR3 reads TGTGCCAGTAGTATACAAAACGGCGGGAACACTGAAGCTTTCTTT.

The CDR3 DNA is TGTGCCACCACAGGGGGACCACACAATGAGCAGTTCTTC. Amino acids: CATTGGPHNEQFF. The V call is TRBV27, the J call TRBJ2-1; 8 bases are a match to TRBD1. The CDR3 extends over 13 amino acids. V lost 10 bases, J lost 5 bases, and 7 bases stayed unmatched. The germline gives CDR1 MNHEY, CDR2 SMNVEV (reference sequence).

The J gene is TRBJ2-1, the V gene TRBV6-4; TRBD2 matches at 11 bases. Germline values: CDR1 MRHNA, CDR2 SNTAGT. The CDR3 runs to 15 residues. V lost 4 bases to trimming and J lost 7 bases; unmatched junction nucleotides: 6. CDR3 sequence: CASSVLAGARNEQFF. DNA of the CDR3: TGTGCCAGCAGTGTACTAGCGGGGGCCCGAAATGAGCAGTTCTTC.

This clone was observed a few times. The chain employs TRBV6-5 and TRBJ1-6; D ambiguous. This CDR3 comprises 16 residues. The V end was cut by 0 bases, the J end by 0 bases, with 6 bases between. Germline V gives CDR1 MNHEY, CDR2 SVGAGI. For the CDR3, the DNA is TGTGCCAGCAGTTACTCCTGGAGCTCCTATAATTCACCCCTCCACTTT. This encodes CASSYSWSSYNSPLHF.

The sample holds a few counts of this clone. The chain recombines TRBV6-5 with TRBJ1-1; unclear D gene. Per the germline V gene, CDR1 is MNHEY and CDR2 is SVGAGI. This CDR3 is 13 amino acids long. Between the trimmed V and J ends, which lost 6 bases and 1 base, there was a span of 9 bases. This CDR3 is CASRPRGNTEAFF. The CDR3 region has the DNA TGTGCCAGCAGGCCGCGGGGGAACACTGAAGCTTTCTTT.

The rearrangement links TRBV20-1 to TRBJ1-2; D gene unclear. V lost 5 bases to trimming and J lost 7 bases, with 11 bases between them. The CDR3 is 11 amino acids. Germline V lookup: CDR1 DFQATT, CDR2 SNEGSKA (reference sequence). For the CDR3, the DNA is TGCAGTGCTTCTTATAATCTTGGCTACACCTTC. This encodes CSASYNLGYTF.

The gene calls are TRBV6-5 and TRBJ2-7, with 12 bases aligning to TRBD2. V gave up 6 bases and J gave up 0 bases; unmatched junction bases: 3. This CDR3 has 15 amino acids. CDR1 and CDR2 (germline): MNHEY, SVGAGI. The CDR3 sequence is CASSGLAGSSYEQYF. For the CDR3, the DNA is TGTGCCAGCAGCGGACTAGCGGGAAGCTCCTACGAGCAGTACTTC.

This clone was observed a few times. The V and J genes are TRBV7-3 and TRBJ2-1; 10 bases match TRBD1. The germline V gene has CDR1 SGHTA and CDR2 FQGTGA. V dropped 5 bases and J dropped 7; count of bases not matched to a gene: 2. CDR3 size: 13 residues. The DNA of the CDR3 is TGTGCCAGCAGCCTGGGACAGGGGAATGAGCAGTTCTTC. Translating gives CASSLGQGNEQFF. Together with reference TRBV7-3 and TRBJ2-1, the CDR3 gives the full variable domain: GAGVSQTPSNKVTEKGKYVELRCDPISGHTALYWYRQSLGQGPEFLIYFQGTGAADDSGLPNDRFFAVRPEGSVSTLKIQRTERGDSAVYLCASSLGQGNEQFFGPGTRLTVL.

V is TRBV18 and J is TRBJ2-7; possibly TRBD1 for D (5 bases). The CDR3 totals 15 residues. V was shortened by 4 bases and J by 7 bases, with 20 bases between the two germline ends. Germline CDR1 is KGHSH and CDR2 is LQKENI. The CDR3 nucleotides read TGTGCCAGCTCACAGGCAGGGTCCTCTCTTGAAGAGCAGTACTTC. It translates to CASSQAGSSLEEQYF.

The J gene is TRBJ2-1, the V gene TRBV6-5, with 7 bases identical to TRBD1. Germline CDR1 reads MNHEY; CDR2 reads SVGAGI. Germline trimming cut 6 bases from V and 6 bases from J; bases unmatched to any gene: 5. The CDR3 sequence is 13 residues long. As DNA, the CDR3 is TGTGCCAGCAGCAAGACAGGGCCCAATGAGCAGTTCTTC. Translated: CASSKTGPNEQFF.